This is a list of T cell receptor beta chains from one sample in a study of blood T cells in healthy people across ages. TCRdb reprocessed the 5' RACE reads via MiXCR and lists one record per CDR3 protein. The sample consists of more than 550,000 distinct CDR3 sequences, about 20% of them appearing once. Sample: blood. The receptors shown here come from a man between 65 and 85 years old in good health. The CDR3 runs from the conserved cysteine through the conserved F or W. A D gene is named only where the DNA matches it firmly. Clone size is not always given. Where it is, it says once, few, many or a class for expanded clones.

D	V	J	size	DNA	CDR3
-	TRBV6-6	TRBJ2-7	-	TGTGCCAGCAGTTTCGGGGGGCACGCCGACGAGCAGTACTTC	CASSFGGHADEQYF
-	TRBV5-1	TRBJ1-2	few	TGCGCCAGCAGCTTGGGATCGGGCAGGGGAAAAGGGAACTATGGCTACACCTTC	CASSLGSGRGKGNYGYTF
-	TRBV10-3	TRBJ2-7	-	TGTGCCATCAGTGAGGGCCTATTGAACGAGCAGTACTTC	CAISEGLLNEQYF
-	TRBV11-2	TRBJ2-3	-	TGTGCCAGCAGCTTAGATCCCCAACTAGCCGATACGCAGTATTTT	CASSLDPQLADTQYF
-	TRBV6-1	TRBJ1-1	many	TGTGCCAGCAGCTCTAATAGGGGGGCGGCCACTGAAGCTTTCTTT	CASSSNRGAATEAFF
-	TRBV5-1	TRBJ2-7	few	TGCGCCAGCAGCCAGGGGCGTCCGACTGAGACCTACGAGCAGTACTTC	CASSQGRPTETYEQYF
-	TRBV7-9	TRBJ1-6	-	TGTGCCAGCAGCTCAGACAGGCGGGGCGCTCCACCCCTCCACTTT	CASSSDRRGAPPLHF
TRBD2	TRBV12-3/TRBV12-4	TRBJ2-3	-	TGTGCCAGCAGTTTTGGGACTAGCGGAATCACAGATACGCAGTATTTT	CASSFGTSGITDTQYF
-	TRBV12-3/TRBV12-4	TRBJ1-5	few	TGTGCCAGCAGTTTATTTGAGGGCCAGCCCCAGCATTTT	CASSLFEGQPQHF
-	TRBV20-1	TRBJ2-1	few	TGCAGTGCCCCGGATATTTCCAATGAGCAGTTCTTC	CSAPDISNEQFF
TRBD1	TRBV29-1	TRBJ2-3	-	TGCAGCGTCGATACAGGGGCCGGCACAGATACGCAGTATTTT	CSVDTGAGTDTQYF
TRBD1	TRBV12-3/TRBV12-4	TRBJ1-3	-	TGTGCCAGCAGCCAACAGGGGAGAACTGGAAACACCATATATTTT	CASSQQGRTGNTIYF
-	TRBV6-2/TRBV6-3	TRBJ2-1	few	TGTGCCAGCAGTTACAACGTGAATGAGCAGTTCTTC	CASSYNVNEQFF
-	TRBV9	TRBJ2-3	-	TGTGCCAGCAGCGTTGGGACACTCACAGATACGCAGTATTTT	CASSVGTLTDTQYF
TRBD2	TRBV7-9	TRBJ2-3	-	TGTGCCAGCAGATCCGGGGGTAGCGGGCAGGCGCAGTATTTT	CASRSGGSGQAQYF
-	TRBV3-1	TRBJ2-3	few	TGTGCCAGCAGCCAAGATCTTTCCAGAAACACAGATACGCAGTATTTT	CASSQDLSRNTDTQYF
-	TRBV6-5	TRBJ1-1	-	TGTGCCAGCACCCCGCAGAAGGGGGTCTTTATGAACACTGAAGCTTTCTTT	CASTPQKGVFMNTEAFF
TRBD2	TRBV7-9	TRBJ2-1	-	TGTGCCAGCCGCGGCGGGAGTGCCTACAATGAGCAGTTCTTC	CASRGGSAYNEQFF
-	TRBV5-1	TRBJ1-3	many	TGCGCCAGCGGGGATCGGGGCGCTGGAAACACCATATATTTT	CASGDRGAGNTIYF